Sequencing of this T cell receptor beta chain was carried out in a study of regulatory T cells in long-lasting Graves disease. Trimming stripped 6 bases from V and 3 bases from J, with 15 bases between. The CDR3 spans 14 residues. Germline V gene sequence: CDR1 DFQATT, CDR2 SNEGSKA (reference sequence). Time point in this sample: persistent/refractory GD, antithyroid drugs over 5 years with positive TRAb. Isolated PBMC RNA provided the starting material for the TCR library. Arm-PCR of CDR3 regions with iRepertoire HTBI primers generated TCR beta libraries. TCRdb re-analysed the multiplex PCR reads in MiXCR, keeping a single row per CDR3 protein. The sample includes 650,000 to 700,000 distinct CDR3 sequences, 30% seen only once; the top ten take roughly 40%. In this sample, this clonotype turned up a few times.

The sequence was obtained from a female donor with Graves disease. This sample comprised peripheral blood mononuclear cells (PBMCs), obtained when the disease was refractory, from a patient treated with antithyroid drugs. V is TRBV20-1 and J is TRBJ1-5; tentatively, D is TRBD1 (5 bases). The CDR3 spells CSASFGAVNQPQHF. CDR3 DNA: TGCAGTGCCTCCTTCGGGGCAGTCAATCAGCCCCAGCATTTT.